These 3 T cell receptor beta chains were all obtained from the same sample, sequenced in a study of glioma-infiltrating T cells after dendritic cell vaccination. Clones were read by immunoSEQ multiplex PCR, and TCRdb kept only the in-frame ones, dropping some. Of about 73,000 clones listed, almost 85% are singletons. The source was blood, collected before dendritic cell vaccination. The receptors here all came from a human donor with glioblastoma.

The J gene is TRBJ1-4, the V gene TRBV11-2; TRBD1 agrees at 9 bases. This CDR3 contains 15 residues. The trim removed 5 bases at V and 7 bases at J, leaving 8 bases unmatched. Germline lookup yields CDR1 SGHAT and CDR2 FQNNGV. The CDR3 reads CASSAQGADGEKLFF. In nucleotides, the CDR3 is TGTGCCAGCAGCGCACAGGGGGCTGATGGTGAAAAACTGTTTTTT.

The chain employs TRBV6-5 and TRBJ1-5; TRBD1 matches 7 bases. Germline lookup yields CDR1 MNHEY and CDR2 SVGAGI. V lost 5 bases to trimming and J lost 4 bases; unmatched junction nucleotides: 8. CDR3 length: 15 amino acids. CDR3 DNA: TGTGCCAGCAGTGCTAAGGGGGCAGGTAATCAGCCCCAGCATTTT. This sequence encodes CASSAKGAGNQPQHF.

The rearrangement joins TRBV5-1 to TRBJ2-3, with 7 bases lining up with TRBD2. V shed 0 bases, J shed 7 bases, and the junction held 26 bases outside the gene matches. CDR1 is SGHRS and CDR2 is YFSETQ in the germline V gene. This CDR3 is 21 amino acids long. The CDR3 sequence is CASSLDGWYRREFLGKHTQYF. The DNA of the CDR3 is TGCGCCAGCAGCTTGGATGGATGGTATCGGCGGGAGTTCCTGGGCAAGCATACGCAGTATTTT.